Shown below are 3 T cell receptor beta chains from a single sample sequenced in a study of shared clonotypes between healthy human individuals. Using immunoSEQ multiplex PCR, the repertoire was profiled, and TCRdb retains in-frame clones only, with some absent. This table has about 1.1 million clones, about 80% appearing once. Sequences were obtained from memory CD4+ T cells from PBMCs. The subset here: CD45RA-negative fraction. Source of these receptors: a man aged 18 to 30 in good health. Some clones in this sample may be carry-over from other donors' samples.

The chain couples TRBV7-2 to TRBJ2-1, with TRBD2 identical over 8 bases. Looked up from germline, CDR1 is SGHTA and CDR2 is FQGNSA. The CDR3 is 15 residues long. V gave up 6 bases and J gave up 8 bases; unmatched junction bases: 12. CDR3 protein: CASRQIALGGDEQFF. CDR3 in DNA: TGTGCCAGCAGACAGATAGCGCTCGGGGGGGATGAGCAGTTCTTC.

The chain couples TRBV28 to TRBJ2-2, with D tentatively TRBD2 (6 bases). V gave up 6 bases and J gave up 9 bases, with 17 bases separating them. The length of the CDR3 is 14 residues. Germline-derived CDR1 and CDR2 are MDHEN and SYDVKM. In nucleotides, the CDR3 is TGTGCCAGCAGGGGAGGCCAGCGGACCAGGGAGCTGTTTTTT. The encoded protein is CASRGGQRTRELFF. Drawing the rest from reference TRBV28 and TRBJ2-2, the complete variable domain is DVKVTQSSRYLVKRTGEKVFLECVQDMDHENMFWYRQDPGLGLRLIYFSYDVKMKEKGDIPEGYSVSREKKERFSLILESASTNQTSMYLCASRGGQRTRELFFGEGSRLTVL.

The V and J genes are TRBV4-1 and TRBJ2-3; D call uncertain. This CDR3 has 16 amino acids. V was shortened by 0 bases and J by 2 bases, with 12 bases between the two germline ends. CDR1 is MGHRA, CDR2 YSYEKL, per germline. Here the CDR3 DNA reads TGCGCCAGCAGCCAAGACTCCAGGCGGAACACAGATACGCAGTATTTT. Translating it yields CASSQDSRRNTDTQYF.